The 18 T cell receptor beta chains reported below all come from one sample, sequenced in a study of T cell changes during pregnancy in multiple sclerosis (dated by TCRdb to between 2017 and 2020). Library preparation was by the immunoSEQ multiplex PCR assay. In its TCRdb copy, this immuneACCESS table keeps in-frame sequences only and misses some clones. Where compared with another copy, unresolved V genes explain less than half of these, and the others have no known cause. In this sample the table shows about 46,000 clones, more than 90% of which occur a single time. The ten largest clonotypes hold under 9.5% of the sample. Source: CD8+ T cells from peripheral blood mononuclear cells, taken after pregnancy. Source of these receptors: a female donor with multiple sclerosis, enrolled in a pregnancy study.

The V call is TRBV11-3, the J call TRBJ2-7; tentatively, D is TRBD1 (6 bases). There are 14 residues in the CDR3. Deletions cut 1 base from V and 4 bases from J, with 11 bases between. Germline-derived CDR1 and CDR2 are SGHNT and YENEEA. CDR3 protein: CASSLGGTGYEQYF. The DNA for the CDR3 is TGTGCCAGCAGCTTAGGGGGCACAGGGTACGAGCAGTACTTC.

The chain combines TRBV18 with TRBJ2-7; 7 nucleotides align to TRBD1. This CDR3 comprises 16 residues. J gave up 3 bases and V 3 bases, and 11 bases lay outside the gene matches. CDR1 and CDR2 from the germline V gene are KGHSH and LQKENI. The CDR3 reads CASSPLVQGQYYEQYF. For the CDR3, the DNA is TGTGCCAGCTCACCCCTCGTACAGGGGCAATACTACGAGCAGTACTTC.

The V and J genes are TRBV18 and TRBJ2-2; 7 nucleotides agree with TRBD2. CDR3 length: 16 residues. Germline V lookup: CDR1 KGHSH, CDR2 LQKENI. With V trimmed by 0 bases and J by 4 bases, 5 bases remained unmatched. CDR3 sequence reads: CASSPPGGKLTGELFF. As DNA, the CDR3 is TGTGCCAGCTCACCACCGGGGGGGAAACTCACCGGGGAGCTGTTTTTT.

The V and J genes are TRBV7-9 and TRBJ1-6; D gene uncertain. Trimming pared 4 bases from V and 0 bases from J, leaving 10 bases between. CDR3 length: 16 amino acids. Per the germline V gene, CDR1 is SEHNR and CDR2 is FQNEAQ (reference sequence). In DNA form, the CDR3 reads TGTGCCAGCAGCTCTCAGGAAAGCTCCTATAATTCACCCCTCCACTTT. Its protein product is CASSSQESSYNSPLHF.

V gene TRBV18 combines with J gene TRBJ1-1; D may be TRBD1 (6 bases). CDR3 length equals 14 residues. Trimming removed 3 bases at V and 7 bases at J, with 15 bases between. Germline loops: CDR1 KGHSH, CDR2 LQKENI. Here the CDR3 DNA reads TGTGCCAGCTCACCCAAGGGGGATCGGCTTGAAGCTTTCTTT. Translating gives CASSPKGDRLEAFF.

This clone came up a few times. This chain joins TRBV16 and TRBJ2-7; the match to TRBD1 covers 7 bases. The V gene end was trimmed by 1 base and the J gene end by 2 bases; junction bases not matched to a gene: 5. The CDR3 spans 15 residues. Looked up from germline, CDR1 is KGHSY and CDR2 is FQNENV. CDR3 amino acids: CASSQYRGIAYEQYF. CDR3 bases: TGTGCCAGCAGCCAATACAGGGGTATAGCCTACGAGCAGTACTTC.

The V and J genes are TRBV5-4 and TRBJ1-2, with 8 bases lining up with TRBD1. V was clipped by 0 bases and J by 4 bases; unmatched bases: 2. Germline CDR1 is SGHNT and CDR2 is YYREEE (reference sequence). This CDR3 contains 14 residues. CDR3 residues: CASSLGGTGYGYTF. The CDR3 DNA reads TGTGCCAGCAGCTTGGGAGGGACAGGCTATGGCTACACCTTC.

This clone showed up just once. Here the CDR3 reads CASSPAFLSYNEQFF. The CDR3 bases are TGTGCCAGCAGTCCCGCTTTCCTCAGTTACAATGAGCAGTTCTTC. This chain links TRBV27 with TRBJ2-1; no firm D call. CDR1 is MNHEY, CDR2 SMNVEV, per germline (reference sequence). The CDR3 has 15 residues. Between the trimmed V and J ends, which lost 5 bases and 4 bases, there was a span of 15 bases.

The chain couples TRBV12-5 to TRBJ1-5; D perhaps matches TRBD1 (6 bases). V was pared by 4 bases and J by 1 base, with 11 bases between. CDR3 length equals 15 residues. The germline gives CDR1 LGHNT, CDR2 FRNRAP. The CDR3 sequence: CASGSTRGSNQPQHF. The CDR3 DNA follows: TGTGCTAGTGGTTCAACGAGGGGGAGCAATCAGCCCCAGCATTTT.

The chain uses TRBV4-3 and TRBJ2-7; perhaps TRBD1 as D (5 bases). Germline loops: CDR1 LGHNA, CDR2 YSLEER. The length of the CDR3 is 14 residues. Trimming left V 0 bases short and J 7 bases short, with 13 bases between. The CDR3 reads CASSQEVRVREQYF. The DNA of the CDR3 is TGCGCCAGCAGCCAAGAAGTCAGGGTGCGAGAGCAGTACTTC.

This clone has a single count. The rearrangement joins TRBV4-3 to TRBJ1-6, with TRBD1 identical over 7 bases. V lost 7 bases to trimming and J lost 0 bases; unmatched junction nucleotides: 6. From germline, CDR1 is LGHNA and CDR2 YSLEER. CDR3 length equals 16 residues. The CDR3 DNA sequence: TGCGCCAGCACTTGGGACAGAAGCTCCTATAATTCACCCCTCCACTTT. It specifies CASTWDRSSYNSPLHF.

V and J are TRBV18 and TRBJ2-5, with D tentatively TRBD2 (5 bases). The length of the CDR3 is 13 residues. Between the trimmed V and J ends, which lost 0 bases and 5 bases, there was a span of 7 bases. CDR1 and CDR2 (germline): KGHSH, LQKENI. The CDR3 loop reads CASSPPEEETQYF. The CDR3 bases are TGTGCCAGCTCACCACCGGAGGAGGAGACCCAGTACTTC.

This clone is termed medium-sized (0.01 to 0.1%). V is TRBV6-1 and J is TRBJ1-6; the match to TRBD1 covers 9 bases. This CDR3 is 17 amino acids long. The J segment lost 4 bases and the V segment lost 6 bases, leaving 10 bases of the junction unmatched. Germline V gene lookup returns CDR1 MNHNS and CDR2 SASEGT. CDR3 nucleotide sequence: TGTGCCAGCAGGGAAACTGCAGACAGGGGGTATAATTCACCCCTCCACTTT. This gives the protein CASRETADRGYNSPLHF.

In nucleotides, the CDR3 is TGTGCCAGCACCTGGAGCGGGAGGGCCGCTGAGACCCAGTACTTC. Its protein is CASTWSGRAAETQYF. The V call is TRBV2, the J call TRBJ2-5; 10 positions agree with TRBD2. The V gene's germline CDR1 is SNHLY and CDR2 FYNNEI. This CDR3 is 15 amino acids long. The ends lost 7 bases at V and 5 bases at J; junction bases unmatched: 10.

The rearrangement joins TRBV6-6 to TRBJ2-1; tentative D call: TRBD1 (5 bases). Germline V lookup: CDR1 MNHNY, CDR2 SVGAGI (reference sequence). Deletions cut 6 bases from V and 1 base from J, with 7 bases between. The CDR3 totals 13 residues. In nucleotides, the CDR3 is TGTGCCAGCAGGGCAGGGTCCTACAATGAGCAGTTCTTC. Its translation: CASRAGSYNEQFF.

This clone was detected many times. This chain connects TRBV19 to TRBJ2-7, with 7 bases matching TRBD2. This CDR3 has 13 residues. Germline lookup yields CDR1 LNHDA and CDR2 SQIVND (reference sequence). V shed 5 bases and J 4 bases; nucleotides not matched to a gene: 5. CDR3 protein: CASSAGERYEQYF. CDR3 coding DNA: TGTGCCAGTAGTGCGGGGGAGCGGTACGAGCAGTACTTC.

V gene TRBV6-6 combines with J gene TRBJ2-1; weak D call: TRBD1 (6 bases). This CDR3 comprises 14 residues. Per the germline V gene, CDR1 is MNHNY and CDR2 is SVGAGI (reference sequence). Trimming stripped 4 bases from V and 2 bases from J, with 9 bases between. In DNA, the CDR3 is TGTGCCAGCAGTTCTTCAGGGGCCTACAATGAGCAGTTCTTC. It specifies CASSSSGAYNEQFF.

The chain employs TRBV13 and TRBJ2-2; 8 positions agree with TRBD2. V lost 5 bases, J lost 4 bases, and 6 bases stayed unmatched. Germline CDR1 and CDR2: PRHDT and FYEKMQ (reference sequence). The CDR3 totals 15 residues. CDR3 DNA: TGTGCCAGCAGCACCGCGGGGGGCGCCACCGGGGAGCTGTTTTTT. This encodes CASSTAGGATGELFF.